This TCR beta chain is drawn from a study of blood T cell repertoires in COVID-19. Deletions cut 0 bases from V and 0 bases from J, with 6 bases between. Germline values: CDR1 SGHRS, CDR2 YFSETQ. The CDR3 length is 14 residues. Profiling relied on immunoSEQ multiplex PCR, and the TCRdb table lists in-frame clones only, not all of them. There are some 200,000 clones in the sample; about 89% occur only once, and approximately 2.7% lies in the top ten. The J gene is TRBJ1-1, the V gene TRBV5-1, with D hard to call. The TCR originated in a man aged 35-49 years with active or convalescent COVID-19. Sequencing was carried out using peripheral blood. The CDR3, as DNA: TGCGCCAGCAGCTTGGAACAGTTGAACACTGAAGCTTTCTTT. Its translation: CASSLEQLNTEAFF.